This record looks at one T cell receptor (beta chain) sequence and its context. Its antigen remains unidentified. Anyone with autoimmune disease history or systemic immunosuppression was excluded. This entry belongs to a study of OX40 agonist ivuxolimab in advanced cancers. Study information: Ivuxolimab is an agonistic anti-OX40 (CD134) antibody, and patients were treated with it. Study-wide findings and caveats: Expanded peripheral T-cell antigen specificity went undetermined. Dose levels from 0.1 to 3.0 mg/kg saw CD4+ and CD8+ blood T cells expand clonally by week 6.

Some clones are missing from TCRdb's copy, which holds only in-frame ones; the method was immunoSEQ multiplex PCR. The table includes fewer than 90,000 clones, 70% to 90% detected once. The sample consisted of CD4+ or CD8+ T cells sorted from blood, taken in a trial of the OX40 agonist ivuxolimab. This sequence was found in an adult with an advanced solid tumor such as melanoma, head and neck, liver or kidney cancer.

As DNA, the CDR3 is TGTGCCAGCAGCTGGGGGCTTTCCAACGGGGAGCTGTTTTTT. It is translated as CASSWGLSNGELFF. The chain joins TRBV7-2 to TRBJ2-2, with a tentative D call TRBD1 (6 bases). The CDR3 is 14 residues long. The germline gives CDR1 SGHTA, CDR2 FQGNSA. V was pared by 4 bases and J by 7 bases, with 13 bases between.